This TCR beta chain was identified in a study of blood T cell repertoires in COVID-19 (dated by TCRdb to 2020 to 2022). Regarding the complete study: Samples from collaborators originated in the United States, Italy and Spain and spanned both the acute and convalescent phases of COVID-19. Sample metadata almost always included a de-identified subject ID, COVID-19 status, age in years and sex. HLA class I and class II types, where available, came from metadata supplied by the sample provider rather than from assay-based typing. The repertoires were released in a freely available public database intended as a resource for research on the immune response to SARS-CoV-2. The material from the prospective study consisted of cDNA or gDNA derived from T cells, B-cell-depleted T cells, or PBMCs. Subjects who had been exposed to COVID-19, were actively infected with it, or had recovered from it provided the deeply sampled blood TCRbeta repertoires that made up the dataset. The samples were drawn from two sources: the first 160 participants of the ongoing ImmuneRACE study, and 950 to 1,500 subjects contributed by 6 global collaborators.

Broad study findings and their caveats: The amount of clinical and demographic metadata varied by source and participant and was provided uncurated.

Enrolling through a virtual design, the prospective study's participants ranged in age from roughly 18 to 90 years and lived across some 22 United States geographic areas. Cohort assignment in the prospective study relied on participant-reported clinical history from a screening survey and a study questionnaire. Recovered participants in ImmuneRACE Cohort 3 were defined by two consecutive negative NP/OP PCR tests, clearance by a healthcare professional, or resolution of symptoms. In the prospective study, whole blood, serum and a nasopharyngeal or oropharyngeal swab were collected from each participant by mobile phlebotomists. Prospective study participants could optionally give additional blood draws and questionnaires over a roughly two-month period. Before DNA extraction, prospective study blood samples were shipped either frozen or at room temperature. TCRbeta CDR3 regions were amplified from genomic DNA using the immunoSEQ Assay, a bias-controlled multiplex PCR. In the source study's methods: The number of nucleated cells in each sample was estimated by amplification of reference gene primers within the assay. To quantify the absolute abundance of each unique TCRbeta CDR3 rearrangement, sequence reads were collapsed and filtered. For each sample, productive Simpson clonality was calculated as the square root of Simpson's diversity index across productive rearrangements. TCRdb carries this immuneACCESS record with in-frame sequences only. Its versions omit some clonotypes, under half of them owing to an unresolved V gene in the studies checked, with the rest unexplained. Clonal size and the V and J genes are those of that table, whereas D and trimming came from the DNA. Counted in this sample were about 310,000 clones; roughly 91% of them appeared once. About 9.4% of the sample is held by the ten biggest clonotypes.

As to this clone: Its antigen remains undetermined. Base qualities are missing; no much larger clone stands one base away.

The CDR3 spans 16 residues, from the cysteine through the phenylalanine. Only CDR3 DNA is held: 48 bases, read in frame from base 1. This sequence uses TRBV21-1 and TRBJ2-3; the tabulated D call, TRBD1, remains unverified against the DNA. TRBV21-1 corresponds to a pseudogene. The sample comprised PBMCs or T cells enriched from blood (not recorded which). This sequence originates from a woman under 40 who had recovered from COVID-19. The DNA sequence reads TGTGCCACCAGTAGGGGGAGCACTTTCAGCACAGATACGCAGTATTTT. Translated, this is CATSRGSTFSTDTQYF.